This TCR beta chain was retrieved from a study of shared clonotypes between healthy human individuals. Study as a whole: There were three CD4 naive, three CD4 memory, two CD8 naive and one CD8 memory plates per donor. Whole-study findings and limits: Few donors restricted represented genetic and exposure-history diversity.

CDR3 size: 15 residues. Per germline, CDR1 SNHLY and CDR2 FYNNEI. V dropped 3 bases and J dropped 0 bases, with 10 bases sitting between them. This clone appeared once. Its target is unknown. Using immunoSEQ multiplex PCR, the repertoire was profiled, and TCRdb retains in-frame clones only, with some absent. The table includes some 650,000 clones, 97% detected once. The rearrangement joins TRBV2 to TRBJ2-3; D might be TRBD2 (6 bases). The sample comprised naive CD4+ T cells sorted from blood. Subset meaning: CD45RA+ positively selected. The sequence came from a young woman in good health. For the CDR3, the DNA is TGTGCCAGCAGTGAGGAGGGAGTTAGCACAGATACGCAGTATTTT. This gives the protein CASSEEGVSTDTQYF.